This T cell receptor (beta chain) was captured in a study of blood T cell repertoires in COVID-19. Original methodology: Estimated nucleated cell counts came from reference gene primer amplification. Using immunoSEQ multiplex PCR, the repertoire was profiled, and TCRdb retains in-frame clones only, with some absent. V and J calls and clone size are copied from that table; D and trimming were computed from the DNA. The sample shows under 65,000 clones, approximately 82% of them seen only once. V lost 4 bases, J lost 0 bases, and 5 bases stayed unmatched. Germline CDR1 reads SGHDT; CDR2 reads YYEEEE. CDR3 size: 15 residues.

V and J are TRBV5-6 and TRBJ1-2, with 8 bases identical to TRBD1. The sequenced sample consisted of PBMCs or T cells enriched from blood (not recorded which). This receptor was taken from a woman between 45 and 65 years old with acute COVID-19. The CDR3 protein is CASSTGGIANYGYTF. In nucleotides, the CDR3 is TGTGCCAGCAGCACAGGGGGTATAGCTAACTATGGCTACACCTTC.